This T cell receptor beta chain stems from a study of blood T cell repertoires in COVID-19. Some clones are missing from TCRdb's copy, which holds only in-frame ones; the method was immunoSEQ multiplex PCR. The sample holds about 36,000 clones, around 80% seen once. The sample comprised peripheral blood. The clonotype was recovered from a man aged 55 to 69 with active COVID-19.

CDR3 sequence reads: CASSPREVASEKLFF. The CDR3 nucleotides read TGTGCCAGCTCGCCGAGAGAGGTTGCTAGTGAAAAACTGTTTTTT. This sequence joins TRBV18 and TRBJ1-4; D unresolved. CDR3 length: 15 residues. Per the germline V gene, CDR1 is KGHSH and CDR2 is LQKENI. Trimming removed 6 bases at V and 7 bases at J, with 18 bases between.